Presented here are 22 T cell receptor beta chains from one specimen sequenced in a study of response to subunit inactivated influenza vaccine. Using its own MiXCR run on the RT-PCR reads, TCRdb lists one record per CDR3 protein. The sample has approximately 530,000 distinct CDR3 sequences; under 15% are singletons. The sample consisted of PBMCs from blood, taken 35 to 45 days after vaccination. These receptors were taken from a man aged 45 to 65 who received an inactivated influenza vaccine.

In this sample, this clonotype turned up a few times. V gene TRBV12-3 or TRBV12-4 combines with J gene TRBJ1-2; D is unresolved. CDR3 length: 13 amino acids. V lost 0 bases to trimming and J lost 4 bases, with 6 bases between them. DNA of the CDR3: TGTGCCAGCAGTTTAGCGCGAGGCTATGGCTACACCTTC. This encodes CASSLARGYGYTF.

J is TRBJ2-7 and V is TRBV20-1; D unclear. Trimming stripped 3 bases from V and 5 bases from J, with 14 bases between. The CDR3 sequence is 13 residues long. Germline-derived CDR1 and CDR2 are DFQATT and SNEGSKA (reference sequence). CDR3 nucleotide sequence: TGCAGTGCTAGTCGGGCGACTGGGGACGAGCAGTACTTC. Amino acid sequence: CSASRATGDEQYF.

This clonotype was observed a few times. The chain couples TRBV12-3 or TRBV12-4 to TRBJ2-2; 10 bases are shared with TRBD1. There are 16 residues in the CDR3. The J segment lost 2 bases and the V segment lost 5 bases, leaving 5 bases of the junction unmatched. CDR3: CASSEDRGDNTGELFF. The DNA of the CDR3 is TGTGCCAGCAGTGAGGACAGGGGGGATAACACCGGGGAGCTGTTTTTT.

This clonotype was recorded a few times. This sequence joins TRBV12-3 or TRBV12-4 and TRBJ2-1; TRBD2 matches at 12 bases. CDR3 length: 16 amino acids. The V segment lost 1 base and the J segment 4 bases; nucleotides outside the gene matches: 2. CDR3 DNA sequence: TGTGCCAGCAGTTTAGAAGGACTAGCGGGATACAATGAGCAGTTCTTC. This codes for CASSLEGLAGYNEQFF.

This clonotype came up a few times. V usage is TRBV24-1 and J usage is TRBJ2-1, with D perhaps TRBD1 (5 bases). V was trimmed by 8 bases and J by 3 bases, leaving 10 bases between them. The CDR3 covers 13 residues. Germline V gene lookup returns CDR1 KGHDR and CDR2 SFDVKD. This CDR3 reads CATTGSGYNEQFF. In DNA form, the CDR3 reads TGTGCCACCACAGGGTCTGGCTACAATGAGCAGTTCTTC.

This clonotype appeared many times. The chain recombines TRBV29-1 with TRBJ2-1, with D tentatively TRBD2 (6 bases). CDR3 length: 14 residues. Trimming stripped 4 bases from V and 8 bases from J, with 18 bases between. Germline V gene sequence: CDR1 SQVTM, CDR2 ANQGSEA. Here the CDR3 reads CSVGFRGSIHEQFF. The CDR3, as DNA: TGCAGCGTTGGCTTCCGGGGGAGTATCCATGAGCAGTTCTTC.

This clonotype was counted between two and nine times. The rearrangement joins TRBV12-3 or TRBV12-4 to TRBJ1-5, with D uncertain. With 7 bases removed from V and 7 bases from J, the gap between germline ends came to 17 bases. The CDR3 contains 14 residues. The CDR3 protein is CASTTAAEGQPQHF. Written as DNA, the CDR3 is TGTGCCAGCACCACAGCGGCTGAGGGCCAGCCCCAGCATTTT.

The V and J genes are TRBV29-1 and TRBJ2-2; 7 bases map to TRBD1. The CDR3 totals 12 residues. Germline V lookup: CDR1 SQVTM, CDR2 ANQGSEA. V trimming: 6 bases; J trimming: 5 bases; junction bases outside the gene matches: 3. This chain's CDR3 is CSVKQGTGELFF. The CDR3, as DNA: TGCAGCGTCAAACAGGGGACCGGGGAGCTGTTTTTT.

This clonotype was counted many times. The genes are TRBV20-1 and TRBJ2-5; no clear D. V was trimmed by 1 base and J by 5 bases, leaving 17 bases between them. The CDR3 is 15 amino acids. From germline, CDR1 is DFQATT and CDR2 SNEGSKA (reference sequence). CDR3 nucleotide sequence: TGCAGTGCTAGAGCACCGACCGGAATCGGGGAGACCCAGTACTTC. Protein product: CSARAPTGIGETQYF.

This clonotype came up a few times. The chain uses TRBV20-1 and TRBJ1-1; D is unclear. The CDR3 has 13 amino acids. The V gene lost 5 bases and the J gene lost 3 bases, with 13 bases spanning the gap. Germline CDR1 DFQATT, CDR2 SNEGSKA (reference sequence). Written as DNA, the CDR3 is TGCAGTGCTCCCCTGAGAAGCTACACTGAAGCTTTCTTT. It encodes CSAPLRSYTEAFF.

The J gene is TRBJ1-1, the V gene TRBV3-1; no firm D call. V lost 0 bases and J 0 bases, leaving 17 bases between the germline ends. The germline CDR1 and CDR2 sequences are LGHDT and YNNKEL (reference sequence). This CDR3 is built from 18 residues. The CDR3 loop reads CASSQDDAYLTMNTEAFF. DNA for the CDR3: TGTGCCAGCAGCCAAGATGATGCATACCTTACGATGAACACTGAAGCTTTCTTT.

The chain links TRBV15 to TRBJ2-1; TRBD2 matches 7 bases. The trim removed 4 bases at V and 2 bases at J, leaving 8 bases unmatched. CDR3 length: 16 residues. Per the germline V gene, CDR1 is LNHNV and CDR2 is YYDKDF (reference sequence). The CDR3 sequence is CATSTRGLNPYNEQFF. CDR3 coding DNA: TGTGCCACCAGCACGAGGGGACTAAACCCCTACAATGAGCAGTTCTTC.

This sequence joins TRBV4-3 and TRBJ1-1, with D unresolved. CDR3 length: 13 residues. V shed 0 bases and J shed 5 bases, with 7 bases lying between them. Germline CDR1 and CDR2: LGHNA and YSLEER. The CDR3 region is CASSQDLQTEAFF. As DNA, the CDR3 is TGCGCCAGCAGCCAAGATTTGCAGACTGAAGCTTTCTTT.

This clonotype showed up just a few times. V and J are TRBV20-1 and TRBJ2-3, with TRBD1 matching 9 bases. V lost 2 bases to trimming and J lost 5 bases; unmatched junction nucleotides: 5. This CDR3 spans 14 amino acids. Germline V gene sequence: CDR1 DFQATT, CDR2 SNEGSKA (reference sequence). The CDR3 here is CSARSTGGGDTQYF. In DNA, the CDR3 is TGCAGTGCTAGATCGACAGGGGGAGGAGATACGCAGTATTTT.

The CDR3: CSVLTGGRGTLHF. The CDR3 DNA is TGCAGCGTTCTAACAGGGGGCAGGGGGACCCTCCACTTT. The chain is built from TRBV29-1 and TRBJ1-6; TRBD1 matches at 9 bases. The CDR3 consists of 13 residues. The trim removed 5 bases at V and 14 bases at J, leaving 10 bases unmatched. Germline lookup yields CDR1 SQVTM and CDR2 ANQGSEA.

This clonotype has only a few counts. The V and J genes are TRBV10-3 and TRBJ1-1; weak D call: TRBD1 (6 bases). Germline CDR1 is ENHRY and CDR2 is SYGVKD. This CDR3 spans 13 amino acids. Trimming removed 7 bases at V and 5 bases at J, with 14 bases between. The CDR3 region is CAITPQGGTEAFF. CDR3 nucleotides: TGTGCCATCACCCCACAGGGTGGGACTGAAGCTTTCTTT.

This clonotype was counted at least ten times. The chain is built from TRBV11-1 and TRBJ2-7; 11 bases map to TRBD2. The CDR3 length is 15 residues. The ends lost 5 bases at V and 0 bases at J; junction bases unmatched: 3. Germline V CDR1 and CDR2: SGHAT, FQDESV (reference sequence). The CDR3 is CASSRTSGLSYEQYF. CDR3 coding DNA: TGTGCCAGCAGCCGGACTAGCGGGCTCTCCTACGAGCAGTACTTC.

This clonotype was observed a few times. The chain links TRBV13 to TRBJ2-7, with D tentatively TRBD1 (6 bases). The V end was cut by 5 bases, the J end by 5 bases, with 28 bases between. In germline, CDR1 is PRHDT, CDR2 FYEKMQ (reference sequence). This CDR3 comprises 18 residues. Here the CDR3 DNA reads TGTGCCAGCAGCCAAAGGGGCAGGGGAACGGGGCCCTATAACGAGCAGTACTTC. Its translation is CASSQRGRGTGPYNEQYF.

In its sample, this clonotype was seen a few times. The genes are TRBV24-1 and TRBJ2-3, with D possibly matching TRBD2 (5 bases). Germline assignment: CDR1 KGHDR and CDR2 SFDVKD. V was shortened by 2 bases and J by 3 bases, with 14 bases between the two germline ends. This CDR3 comprises 16 residues. For the CDR3, the DNA is TGTGCCACCAGTGATTCCCAGCGGTCTGGAACAGATACGCAGTATTTT. Its translation is CATSDSQRSGTDTQYF.

This clonotype was observed a few times. The V call is TRBV6-2 or TRBV6-3, the J call TRBJ2-1, with unresolved D. CDR1 and CDR2 from the germline V gene are MNHEY and SVGEGT. Trimming took off 2 bases at V and 6 bases at J, with 11 bases between the two ends. The CDR3 is 14 amino acids. As DNA, the CDR3 is TGTGCCAGCAGTTACGGGCAAATAGGCAATGAGCAGTTCTTC. Its translation: CASSYGQIGNEQFF.

This clonotype was recorded a few times. This rearrangement joins TRBV7-2 to TRBJ2-7; D could derive from TRBD1 or TRBD2 (5 bases each). The germline V gene encodes CDR1 SGHTA and CDR2 FQGNSA. The germline V and J ends were trimmed by 5 bases and 2 bases, with 10 bases remaining between them. The CDR3 consists of 13 residues. The DNA of the CDR3 is TGTGCCAGCAGCGTGGGGGTGCCCTACGAGCAGTACTTC. Encoded protein: CASSVGVPYEQYF.

The chain employs TRBV5-5 and TRBJ1-2; no clear D. CDR1 SGHKS and CDR2 YYEKEE come from the germline V gene (reference sequence). The CDR3 contains 12 residues. Trimming stripped 0 bases from V and 8 bases from J, with 8 bases between. CDR3 DNA sequence: TGTGCCAGCAGCTTGGACCAACGCGGCTACACCTTC. Translated: CASSLDQRGYTF.